Each of the 2 T cell receptor beta chains below was sequenced from the same sample in a study of PD-L1 blockade in urothelial cancer (dated by TCRdb to the late 2010s). The library was prepared using the immunoSEQ multiplex PCR assay. TCRdb carries this immuneACCESS record with in-frame sequences only. Its versions omit some clonotypes, under half of them owing to an unresolved V gene in the studies checked, with the rest unexplained. A total of around 14,000 clones appear in this sample, over 75% of them only once. Clones ranked in the top ten supply roughly 15% of the sample. Sequenced material: PBMCs, taken around atezolizumab (anti-PD-L1) treatment. Every receptor here comes from a man between 65 and 85 years old with urothelial cancer.

This chain links TRBV11-2 with TRBJ2-5; tentatively, D is TRBD1 (6 bases). The CDR3 totals 15 residues. The germline V gene has CDR1 SGHAT and CDR2 FQNNGV. Trimming removed 1 base at V and 2 bases at J, with 11 bases between. The CDR3 loop reads CASSLVGTNQETQYF. The CDR3 nucleotides read TGTGCCAGCAGCTTAGTAGGGACAAATCAAGAGACCCAGTACTTC.

V is TRBV21-1 and J is TRBJ1-4. TRBV21-1 is assigned pseudogene status. The CDR3 spans 19 residues. The CDR3 sequence is CASSKGGGEGCWCNEKLFF. The CDR3 DNA sequence: TGTGCCAGCAGCAAAGGTGGGGGGGAGGGCTGCTGGTGTAATGAAAAACTGTTTTTT.